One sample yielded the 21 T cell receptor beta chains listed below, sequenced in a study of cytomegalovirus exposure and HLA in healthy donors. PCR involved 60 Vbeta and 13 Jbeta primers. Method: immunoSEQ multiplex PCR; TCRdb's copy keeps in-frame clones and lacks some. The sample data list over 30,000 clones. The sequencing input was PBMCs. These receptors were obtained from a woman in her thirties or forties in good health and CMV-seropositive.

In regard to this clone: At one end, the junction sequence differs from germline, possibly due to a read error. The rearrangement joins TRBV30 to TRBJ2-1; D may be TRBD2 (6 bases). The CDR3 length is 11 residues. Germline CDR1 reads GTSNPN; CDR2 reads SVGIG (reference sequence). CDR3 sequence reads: CACPAGRELFF. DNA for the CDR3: TGTGCCTGTCCCGCGGGACGAGAGCTGTTCTTC.

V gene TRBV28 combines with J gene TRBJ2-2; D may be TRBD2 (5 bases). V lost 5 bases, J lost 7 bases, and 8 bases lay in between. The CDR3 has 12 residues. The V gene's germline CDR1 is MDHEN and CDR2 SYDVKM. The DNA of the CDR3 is TGTGCCAGCAGTCTAGCAGACGGGGAGCTGTTTTTT. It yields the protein CASSLADGELFF.

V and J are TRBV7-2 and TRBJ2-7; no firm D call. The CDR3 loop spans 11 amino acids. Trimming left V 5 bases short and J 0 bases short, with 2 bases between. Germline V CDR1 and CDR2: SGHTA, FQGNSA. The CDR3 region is CASSRSYEQYF. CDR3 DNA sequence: TGTGCCAGCAGCCGCTCCTACGAGCAGTACTTC.

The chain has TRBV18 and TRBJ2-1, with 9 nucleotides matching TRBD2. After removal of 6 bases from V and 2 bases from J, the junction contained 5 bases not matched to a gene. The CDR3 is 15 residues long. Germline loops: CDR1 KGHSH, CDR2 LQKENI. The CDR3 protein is CASSPSGRTYNEQFF. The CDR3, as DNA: TGTGCCAGCTCCCCAAGCGGGAGGACCTACAATGAGCAGTTCTTC.

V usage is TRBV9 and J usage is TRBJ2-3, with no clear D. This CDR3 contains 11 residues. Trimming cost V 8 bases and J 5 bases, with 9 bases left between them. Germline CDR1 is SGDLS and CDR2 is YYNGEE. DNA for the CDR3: TGTGCCAGAAGCATCGGAGATACGCAGTATTTT. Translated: CARSIGDTQYF.

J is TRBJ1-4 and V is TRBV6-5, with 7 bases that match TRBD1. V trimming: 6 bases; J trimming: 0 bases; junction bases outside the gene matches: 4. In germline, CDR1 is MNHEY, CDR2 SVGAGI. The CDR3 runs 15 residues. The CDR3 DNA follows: TGTGCCAGCAGCCGAGACAGGGCAACTAATGAAAAACTGTTTTTT. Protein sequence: CASSRDRATNEKLFF.

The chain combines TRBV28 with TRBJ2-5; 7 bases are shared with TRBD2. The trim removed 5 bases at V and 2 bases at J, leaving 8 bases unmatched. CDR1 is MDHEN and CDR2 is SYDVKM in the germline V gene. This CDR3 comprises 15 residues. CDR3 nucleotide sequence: TGTGCCAGCAGTCCTGACCTAGCGGCGCAAGAGACCCAGTACTTC. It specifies CASSPDLAAQETQYF.

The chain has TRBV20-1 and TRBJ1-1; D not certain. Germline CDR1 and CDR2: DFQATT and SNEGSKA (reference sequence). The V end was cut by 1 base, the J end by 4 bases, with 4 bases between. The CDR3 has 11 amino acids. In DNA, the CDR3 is TGCAGTGCTAGAGTGAGCACTGAAGCTTTCTTT. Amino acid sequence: CSARVSTEAFF.

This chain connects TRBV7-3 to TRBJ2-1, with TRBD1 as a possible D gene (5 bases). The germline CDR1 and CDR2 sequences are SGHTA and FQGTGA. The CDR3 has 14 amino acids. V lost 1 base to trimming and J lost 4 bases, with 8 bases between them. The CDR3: CASSLNTGYNEQFF. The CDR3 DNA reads TGTGCCAGCAGCTTAAATACAGGATACAATGAGCAGTTCTTC.

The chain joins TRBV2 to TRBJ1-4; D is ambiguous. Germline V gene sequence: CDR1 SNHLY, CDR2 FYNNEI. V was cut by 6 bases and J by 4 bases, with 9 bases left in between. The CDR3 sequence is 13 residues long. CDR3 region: CASSRDHNEKLFF. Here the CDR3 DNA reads TGTGCCAGCAGCCGCGATCATAATGAAAAACTGTTTTTT. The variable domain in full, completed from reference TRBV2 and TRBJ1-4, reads EPEVTQTPSHQVTQMGQEVILRCVPISNHLYFYWYRQILGQKVEFLVSFYNNEISEKSEIFDDQFSVERPDGSNFTLKIRSTKLEDSAMYFCASSRDHNEKLFFGSGTQLSVL.

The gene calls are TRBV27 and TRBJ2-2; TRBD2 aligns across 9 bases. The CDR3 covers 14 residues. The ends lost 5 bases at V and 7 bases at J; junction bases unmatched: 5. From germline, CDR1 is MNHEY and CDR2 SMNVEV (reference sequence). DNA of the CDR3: TGTGCCAGCAGTCTCCGGCGGGAGGGCGGGGAGCTGTTTTTT. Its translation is CASSLRREGGELFF.

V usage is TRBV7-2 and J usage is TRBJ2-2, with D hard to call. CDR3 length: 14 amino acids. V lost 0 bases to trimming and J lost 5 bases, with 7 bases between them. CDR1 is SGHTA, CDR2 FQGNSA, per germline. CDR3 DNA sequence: TGTGCCAGCAGCTTAGCGCCCGGGACCGGGGAGCTGTTTTTT. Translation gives CASSLAPGTGELFF.

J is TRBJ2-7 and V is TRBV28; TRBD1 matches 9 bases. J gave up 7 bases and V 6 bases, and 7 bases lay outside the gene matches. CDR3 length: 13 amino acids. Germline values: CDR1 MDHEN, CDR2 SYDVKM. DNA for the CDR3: TGTGCCAGCAGGTACAGGGGGCTGGGGGAGCAGTACTTC. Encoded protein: CASRYRGLGEQYF.

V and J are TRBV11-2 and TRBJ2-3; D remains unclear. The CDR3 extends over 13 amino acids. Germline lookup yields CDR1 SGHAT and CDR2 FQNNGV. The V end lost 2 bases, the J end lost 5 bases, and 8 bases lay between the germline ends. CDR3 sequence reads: CASSLNSKDTQYF. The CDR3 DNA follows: TGTGCCAGCAGCTTAAACTCAAAAGATACGCAGTATTTT.

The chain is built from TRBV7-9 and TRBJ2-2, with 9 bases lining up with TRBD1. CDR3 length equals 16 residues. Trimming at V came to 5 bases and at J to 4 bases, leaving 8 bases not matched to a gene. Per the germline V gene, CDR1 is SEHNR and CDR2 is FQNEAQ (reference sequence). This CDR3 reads CASSKQGARGTGELFF. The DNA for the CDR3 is TGTGCCAGCAGCAAACAGGGGGCCCGAGGCACCGGGGAGCTGTTTTTT.

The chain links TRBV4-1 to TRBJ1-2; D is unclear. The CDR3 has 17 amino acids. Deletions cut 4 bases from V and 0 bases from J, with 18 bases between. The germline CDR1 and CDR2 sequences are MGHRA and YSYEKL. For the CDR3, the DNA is TGCGCCAGCAGCCTGCGGGAGACGGGTTCAGCTAACTATGGCTACACCTTC. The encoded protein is CASSLRETGSANYGYTF.

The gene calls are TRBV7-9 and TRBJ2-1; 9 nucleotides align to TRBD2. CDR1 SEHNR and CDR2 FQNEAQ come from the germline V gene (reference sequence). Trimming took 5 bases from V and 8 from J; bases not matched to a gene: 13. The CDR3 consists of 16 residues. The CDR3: CASSIGRLAAWDEQFF. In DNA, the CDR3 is TGTGCCAGCAGCATCGGGCGACTAGCGGCCTGGGATGAGCAGTTCTTC.

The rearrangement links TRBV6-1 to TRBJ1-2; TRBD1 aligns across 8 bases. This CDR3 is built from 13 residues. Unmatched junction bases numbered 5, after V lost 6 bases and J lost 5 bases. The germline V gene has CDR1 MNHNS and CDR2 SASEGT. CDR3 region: CASSTQGEYGYTF. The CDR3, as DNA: TGTGCCAGCAGCACACAGGGGGAATATGGCTACACCTTC.

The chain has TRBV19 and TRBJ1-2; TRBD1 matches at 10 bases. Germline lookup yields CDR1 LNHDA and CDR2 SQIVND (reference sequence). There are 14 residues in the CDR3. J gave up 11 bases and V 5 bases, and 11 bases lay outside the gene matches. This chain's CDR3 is CASSPRDRGLGYTF. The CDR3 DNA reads TGTGCCAGTAGTCCCCGGGACAGGGGTCTGGGGTACACCTTC.

The CDR3 DNA is TGTGCCAGCAAAACCGGGACAGGGCCCTATGGCTACACCTTC. Protein sequence: CASKTGTGPYGYTF. This chain uses TRBV6-5 with TRBJ1-2; 9 positions match TRBD1. The J segment lost 4 bases and the V segment lost 7 bases, leaving 7 bases of the junction unmatched. The CDR3 is 14 amino acids. Germline CDR1 is MNHEY and CDR2 is SVGAGI.

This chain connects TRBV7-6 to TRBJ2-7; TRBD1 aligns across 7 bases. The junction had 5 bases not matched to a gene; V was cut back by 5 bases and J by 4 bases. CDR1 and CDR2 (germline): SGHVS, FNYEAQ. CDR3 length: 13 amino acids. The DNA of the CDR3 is TGTGCCAGCAGCACCCAGGGGGTATACGAGCAGTACTTC. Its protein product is CASSTQGVYEQYF.